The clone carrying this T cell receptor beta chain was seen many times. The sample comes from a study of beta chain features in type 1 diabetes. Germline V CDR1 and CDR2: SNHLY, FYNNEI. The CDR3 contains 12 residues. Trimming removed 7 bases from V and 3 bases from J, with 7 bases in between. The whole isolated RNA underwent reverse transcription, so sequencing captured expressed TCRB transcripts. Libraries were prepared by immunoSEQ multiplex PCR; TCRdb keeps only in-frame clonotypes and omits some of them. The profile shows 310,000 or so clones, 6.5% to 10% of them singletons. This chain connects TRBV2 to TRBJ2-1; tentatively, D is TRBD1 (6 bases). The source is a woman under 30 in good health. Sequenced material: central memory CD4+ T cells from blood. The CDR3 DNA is TGTGCCAGCAACAGGGACTACAATGAGCAGTTCTTC. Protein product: CASNRDYNEQFF.